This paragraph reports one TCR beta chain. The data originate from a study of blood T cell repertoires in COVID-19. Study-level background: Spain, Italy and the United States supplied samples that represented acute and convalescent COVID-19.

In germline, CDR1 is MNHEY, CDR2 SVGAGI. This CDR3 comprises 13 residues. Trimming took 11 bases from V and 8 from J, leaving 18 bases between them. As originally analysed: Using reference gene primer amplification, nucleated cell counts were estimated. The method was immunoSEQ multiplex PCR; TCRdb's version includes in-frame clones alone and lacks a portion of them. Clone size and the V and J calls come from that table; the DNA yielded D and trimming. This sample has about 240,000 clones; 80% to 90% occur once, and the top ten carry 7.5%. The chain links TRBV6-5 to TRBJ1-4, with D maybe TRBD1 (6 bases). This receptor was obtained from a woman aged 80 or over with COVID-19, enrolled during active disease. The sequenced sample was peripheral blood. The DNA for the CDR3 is TGTGCCGCCGCAAAGGGGGGGAGGGAAAAACTGTTTTTT. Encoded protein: CAAAKGGREKLFF.